The 18 T cell receptor beta chains given below trace back to one sample, sequenced in a study of radiation and T cells in renal cell carcinoma. Regarding time point: blood 4 weeks post-SBRT, at nephrectomy. Noted treatment: 15 Gy SBRT to primary tumor, nephrectomy 4 weeks later. Sequencing was performed with immunoSEQ multiplex PCR; in TCRdb, only in-frame clones are kept and a portion is missing. The sample yields tens of thousands of clones, roughly 80% seen once. The source material was blood, sampled from a patient whose treatment included radiotherapy and nephrectomy. The source is a man between 60 and 75 years old with renal cell carcinoma.

The chain employs TRBV21-1 and TRBJ1-4. TRBV21-1 is designated a pseudogene. The CDR3 sequence is 14 residues long. CDR3 DNA sequence: TGTGCCAGCAGTAGTCCGAGTCCTGATGAAAAACTGTTTTTT. Translation: CASSSPSPDEKLFF.

This clone was counted a few times. This chain connects TRBV18 to TRBJ2-7, with D maybe TRBD1 (5 bases). Between the trimmed V and J ends, which lost 6 bases and 1 base, there was a span of 16 bases. Germline V gives CDR1 KGHSH, CDR2 LQKENI. This CDR3 region has 15 residues. The CDR3: CASSRVPTGSYEQYF. CDR3 coding DNA: TGTGCCAGCTCCCGGGTACCCACAGGTTCCTACGAGCAGTACTTC.

The J gene is TRBJ1-2, the V gene TRBV19, with D maybe TRBD1 (5 bases). This CDR3 spans 13 amino acids. Trimming left V 4 bases short and J 2 bases short, with 8 bases between. Germline CDR1 reads LNHDA; CDR2 reads SQIVND (reference sequence). CDR3 amino acids: CASSTGGNYGYTF. CDR3 in DNA: TGTGCCAGTAGTACTGGGGGAAACTATGGCTACACCTTC.

This clone was seen just once. The chain employs TRBV6-1 and TRBJ2-3, with D possibly matching TRBD2 (5 bases). The CDR3 extends over 15 amino acids. Per germline, CDR1 MNHNS and CDR2 SASEGT. V shed 2 bases and J shed 2 bases, with 11 bases lying between them. The chain's CDR3 is CASSEWRGSTDTQYF. The DNA of the CDR3 is TGTGCCAGCAGTGAATGGCGAGGGTCCACAGATACGCAGTATTTT.

This chain links TRBV4-2 with TRBJ2-7, with D perhaps matching TRBD1 or TRBD2 (5 bases each). Trimming pared 0 bases from V and 4 bases from J, leaving 13 bases between. There are 15 residues in the CDR3. The germline CDR1 and CDR2 sequences are LGHNA and YNFKEQ. The CDR3 protein is CASSQEGPLMYEQYF. In DNA, the CDR3 is TGTGCCAGCAGCCAAGAGGGACCGTTAATGTACGAGCAGTACTTC.

This chain joins TRBV19 and TRBJ1-2, with D perhaps TRBD1 (5 bases). V shed 2 bases and J shed 8 bases, with 12 bases lying between them. The CDR3 is made up of 13 amino acids. The germline V gene has CDR1 LNHDA and CDR2 SQIVND (reference sequence). For the CDR3, the DNA is TGTGCCAGTAGTATACGAGGGGACGGGGGCTACACCTTC. It encodes CASSIRGDGGYTF.

This clone was seen once. V gene TRBV19 combines with J gene TRBJ1-1, with TRBD1 identical over 10 bases. Looked up from germline, CDR1 is LNHDA and CDR2 is SQIVND (reference sequence). The CDR3 sequence is 14 residues long. The ends lost 8 bases at V and 5 bases at J; junction bases unmatched: 8. The CDR3 region has the DNA TGTGCCAGTGGATGGACAGGGGGGAAAACTGAAGCTTTCTTT. As protein: CASGWTGGKTEAFF.

The count of this clone is one. The chain joins TRBV7-2 to TRBJ1-1, with D hard to call. CDR3 size: 16 residues. V shed 1 base and J shed 3 bases, with 15 bases lying between them. Germline-derived CDR1 and CDR2 are SGHTA and FQGNSA. The CDR3 sequence: CASSLVGRQSDTEAFF. CDR3 nucleotide sequence: TGTGCCAGCAGCTTAGTAGGCCGTCAATCGGACACTGAAGCTTTCTTT. Supplemented by reference TRBV7-2 and TRBJ1-1, the full variable domain reads GAGVSQSPSNKVTEKGKDVELRCDPISGHTALYWYRQSLGQGLEFLIYFQGNSAPDKSGLPSDRFSAERTGGSVSTLTIQRTQQEDSAVYLCASSLVGRQSDTEAFFGQGTRLTVV.

This clone has more than one count but fewer than ten. The gene calls are TRBV29-1 and TRBJ2-2, with 13 bases fitting TRBD2. The V and J ends lost 5 bases and 7 bases, in that order; junction bases with no gene match: 7. The V gene's germline CDR1 is SQVTM and CDR2 ANQGSEA. CDR3 size: 15 residues. The CDR3 DNA sequence: TGCAGCGTTACGAGGACTAGCGGGAGTGGCGGGGAGCTGTTTTTT. Its protein is CSVTRTSGSGGELFF.

The J gene is TRBJ1-1, the V gene TRBV6-1; D is unresolved. The CDR3 has 11 residues. The V gene lost 5 bases and the J gene lost 11 bases, with 12 bases spanning the gap. Per the germline V gene, CDR1 is MNHNS and CDR2 is SASEGT. The CDR3 DNA is TGTGCCAGCAGTTTTGGGAGGGAGGCTTTCTTT. The encoded protein is CASSFGREAFF.

The DNA for the CDR3 is TGTGCCAGCAGCTCGGACAGGCGGGGCTACACCTTC. Encoded protein: CASSSDRRGYTF. The chain uses TRBV5-5 and TRBJ1-2; 7 bases map to TRBD1. The CDR3 has 12 residues. Trimming took 3 bases from V and 8 from J; bases not matched to a gene: 4. Germline CDR1 and CDR2: SGHKS and YYEKEE (reference sequence).

This chain connects TRBV2 to TRBJ2-7, with a tentative D call TRBD2 (6 bases). V gave up 4 bases and J gave up 6 bases, with 13 bases separating them. The CDR3 consists of 13 residues. Per germline, CDR1 SNHLY and CDR2 FYNNEI. The CDR3 DNA is TGTGCCAGCAGTGGAACAGTGCGGGGCGAGCAGTACTTC. Translation gives CASSGTVRGEQYF. The complete variable domain, with remaining parts taken from reference TRBV2 and TRBJ2-7, reads EPEVTQTPSHQVTQMGQEVILRCVPISNHLYFYWYRQILGQKVEFLVSFYNNEISEKSEIFDDQFSVERPDGSNFTLKIRSTKLEDSAMYFCASSGTVRGEQYFGPGTRLTVT.

On this clone: The sample holds other DNA sequences that translate to the same CDR3. V gene TRBV6-1 combines with J gene TRBJ2-3; 12 bases match TRBD2. The CDR3 has 15 amino acids. V lost 2 bases to trimming and J lost 4 bases; unmatched junction nucleotides: 1. CDR1 MNHNS and CDR2 SASEGT come from the germline V gene. The CDR3 nucleotides are TGTGCCAGCAGTGAACTAGCGGGAGGGCCAGATACGCAGTATTTT. This translates into CASSELAGGPDTQYF.

The rearrangement joins TRBV27 to TRBJ2-1, with 7 bases that match TRBD1. In germline, CDR1 is MNHEY, CDR2 SMNVEV (reference sequence). The CDR3 length is 15 residues. The junction had 12 bases not matched to a gene; V was cut back by 5 bases and J by 8 bases. The chain's CDR3 is CASSLPGQRYHEQFF. The DNA for the CDR3 is TGTGCCAGCAGTCTACCGGGACAGAGGTATCATGAGCAGTTCTTC.

The J gene is TRBJ1-2, the V gene TRBV30; the match to TRBD1 covers 8 bases. There are 15 residues in the CDR3. With 3 bases clipped from V and 0 bases from J, the junction kept 6 bases outside the gene matches. Germline-derived CDR1 and CDR2 are GTSNPN and SVGIG (reference sequence). CDR3 residues: CAWSAPDRANYGYTF. The DNA of the CDR3 is TGTGCCTGGAGCGCCCCGGACAGGGCTAACTATGGCTACACCTTC. Variable domain in full (rest from reference TRBV30 and TRBJ1-2): SQTIHQWPATLVQPVGSPLSLECTVEGTSNPNLYWYRQAAGRGLQLLFYSVGIGQISSEVPQNLSASRPQDRQFILSSKKLLLSDSGFYLCAWSAPDRANYGYTFGSGTRLTVV.

The chain employs TRBV28 and TRBJ2-2, with TRBD2 matching over 10 bases. The CDR3 length is 19 residues. V lost 3 bases to trimming and J lost 0 bases; unmatched junction nucleotides: 10. CDR1 and CDR2 from the germline V gene are MDHEN and SYDVKM. The CDR3: CASSFHYSGRKSNTGELFF. CDR3 nucleotide sequence: TGTGCCAGCAGTTTCCACTATAGCGGGAGGAAATCGAACACCGGGGAGCTGTTTTTT.

This clone is medium-sized (0.01 to 0.1%) within its sample. The chain uses TRBV7-9 and TRBJ2-7; 10 bases align to TRBD2. V dropped 6 bases and J dropped 0; count of bases not matched to a gene: 8. This CDR3 spans 16 amino acids. The germline gives CDR1 SEHNR, CDR2 FQNEAQ (reference sequence). As DNA, the CDR3 is TGTGCCAGCAGATCGACTAGCGGGCGGCTCTCCTACGAGCAGTACTTC. It specifies CASRSTSGRLSYEQYF.

This chain links TRBV7-9 with TRBJ1-2, with D possibly TRBD1 on 5 matching bases. The CDR3 sequence is 14 residues long. The V gene's germline CDR1 is SEHNR and CDR2 FQNEAQ (reference sequence). V lost 5 bases and J lost 6, with 16 bases in between. The CDR3 nucleotides are TGTGCCAGCAGCCAATACCCCCGGGGGGATGGCTACACCTTC. It encodes CASSQYPRGDGYTF. Using reference TRBV7-9 and TRBJ1-2 for the parts outside the CDR3, the full variable domain is DTGVSQNPRHKITKRGQNVTFRCDPISEHNRLYWYRQTLGQGPEFLTYFQNEAQLEKSRLLSDRFSAERPKGSFSTLEIQRTEQGDSAMYLCASSQYPRGDGYTFGSGTRLTVV.